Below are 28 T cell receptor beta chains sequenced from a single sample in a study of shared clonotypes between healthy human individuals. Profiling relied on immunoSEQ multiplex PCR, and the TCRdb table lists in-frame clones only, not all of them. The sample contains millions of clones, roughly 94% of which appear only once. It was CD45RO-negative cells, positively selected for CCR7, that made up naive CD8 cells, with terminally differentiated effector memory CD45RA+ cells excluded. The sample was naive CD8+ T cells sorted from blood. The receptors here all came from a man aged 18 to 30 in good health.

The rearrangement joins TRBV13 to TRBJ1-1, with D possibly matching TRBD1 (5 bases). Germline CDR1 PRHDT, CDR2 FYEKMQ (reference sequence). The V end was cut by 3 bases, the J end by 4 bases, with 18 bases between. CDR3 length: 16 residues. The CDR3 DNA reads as TGTGCCAGCAGCTTTAGGCGGGGGACCTTGGGCACTGAAGCTTTCTTT. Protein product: CASSFRRGTLGTEAFF.

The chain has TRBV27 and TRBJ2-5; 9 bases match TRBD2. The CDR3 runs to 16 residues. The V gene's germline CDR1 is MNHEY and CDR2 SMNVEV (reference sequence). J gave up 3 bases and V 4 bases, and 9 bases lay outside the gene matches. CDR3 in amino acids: CASSSKLAGHKETQYF. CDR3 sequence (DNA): TGTGCCAGCAGTTCCAAACTAGCGGGCCATAAAGAGACCCAGTACTTC.

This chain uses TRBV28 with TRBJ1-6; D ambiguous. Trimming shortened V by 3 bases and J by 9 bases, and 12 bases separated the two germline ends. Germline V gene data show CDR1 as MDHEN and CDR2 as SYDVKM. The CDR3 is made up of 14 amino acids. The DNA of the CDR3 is TGTGCCAGCAGTTTCCAGGCGGGCACTTCACCCCTCCACTTT. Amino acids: CASSFQAGTSPLHF.

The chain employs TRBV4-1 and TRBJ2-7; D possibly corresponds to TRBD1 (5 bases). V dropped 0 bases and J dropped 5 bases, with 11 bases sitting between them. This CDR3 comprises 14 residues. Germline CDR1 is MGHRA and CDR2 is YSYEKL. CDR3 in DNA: TGCGCCAGCAGCCAAGAAGCCAGGGTGGACGAGCAGTACTTC. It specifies CASSQEARVDEQYF.

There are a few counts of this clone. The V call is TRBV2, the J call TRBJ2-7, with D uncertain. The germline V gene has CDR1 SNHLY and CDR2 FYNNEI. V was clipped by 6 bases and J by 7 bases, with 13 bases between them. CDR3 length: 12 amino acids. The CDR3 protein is CASSGSLGEQYF. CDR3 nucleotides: TGTGCCAGCAGCGGGTCCTTGGGAGAGCAGTACTTC.

CDR3 loop: CASSLVFRNTEAFF. The CDR3 nucleotides read TGTGCCAGCAGCTTAGTTTTCAGGAACACTGAAGCTTTCTTT. The gene calls are TRBV13 and TRBJ1-1; D is undetermined. Germline V gene lookup returns CDR1 PRHDT and CDR2 FYEKMQ (reference sequence). This CDR3 region has 14 residues. V lost 1 base and J lost 1, with 7 bases in between.

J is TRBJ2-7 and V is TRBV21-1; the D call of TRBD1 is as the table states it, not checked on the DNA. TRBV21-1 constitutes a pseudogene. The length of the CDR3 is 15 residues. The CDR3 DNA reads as TGTGCCAGCAGCAAAGGGGGACAGGGGTTCCACGAGCAGTACTTC. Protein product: CASSKGGQGFHEQYF.

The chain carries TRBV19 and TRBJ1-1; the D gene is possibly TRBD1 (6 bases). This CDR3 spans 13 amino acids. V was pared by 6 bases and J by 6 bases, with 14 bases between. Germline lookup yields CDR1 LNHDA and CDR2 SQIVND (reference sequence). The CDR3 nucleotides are TGTGCCAGTAGCGGCGGGGGGCTTGCTGAAGCTTTCTTT. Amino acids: CASSGGGLAEAFF.

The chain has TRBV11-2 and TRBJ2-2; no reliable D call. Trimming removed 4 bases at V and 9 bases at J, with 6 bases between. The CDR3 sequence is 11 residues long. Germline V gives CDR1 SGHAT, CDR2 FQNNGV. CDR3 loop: CASSSLRELFF. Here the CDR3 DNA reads TGTGCCAGCAGCTCCCTTAGGGAGCTGTTTTTT. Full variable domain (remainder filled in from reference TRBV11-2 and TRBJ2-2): EAGVAQSPRYKIIEKRQSVAFWCNPISGHATLYWYQQILGQGPKLLIQFQNNGVVDDSQLPKDRFSAERLKGVDSTLKIQPAKLEDSAVYLCASSSLRELFFGEGSRLTVL.

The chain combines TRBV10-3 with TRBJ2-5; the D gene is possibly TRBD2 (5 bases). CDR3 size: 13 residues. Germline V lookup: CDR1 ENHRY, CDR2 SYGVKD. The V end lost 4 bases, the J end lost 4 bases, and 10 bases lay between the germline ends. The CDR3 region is CAISGELGETQYF. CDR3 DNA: TGTGCCATCAGTGGAGAACTAGGAGAGACCCAGTACTTC.

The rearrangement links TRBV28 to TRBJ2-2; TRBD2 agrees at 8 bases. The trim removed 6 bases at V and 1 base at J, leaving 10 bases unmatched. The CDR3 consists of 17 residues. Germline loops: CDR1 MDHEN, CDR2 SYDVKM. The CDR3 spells CASSHTPGLGNTGELFF. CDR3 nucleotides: TGTGCCAGCAGCCACACTCCGGGACTAGGGAACACCGGGGAGCTGTTTTTT. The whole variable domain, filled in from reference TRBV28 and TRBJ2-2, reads DVKVTQSSRYLVKRTGEKVFLECVQDMDHENMFWYRQDPGLGLRLIYFSYDVKMKEKGDIPEGYSVSREKKERFSLILESASTNQTSMYLCASSHTPGLGNTGELFFGEGSRLTVL.

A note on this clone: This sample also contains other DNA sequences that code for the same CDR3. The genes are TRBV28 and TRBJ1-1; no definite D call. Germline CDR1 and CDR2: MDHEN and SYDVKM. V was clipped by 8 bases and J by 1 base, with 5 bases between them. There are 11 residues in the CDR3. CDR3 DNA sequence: TGTGCCAGCTCCAGGAACACTGAAGCTTTCTTT. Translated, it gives CASSRNTEAFF.

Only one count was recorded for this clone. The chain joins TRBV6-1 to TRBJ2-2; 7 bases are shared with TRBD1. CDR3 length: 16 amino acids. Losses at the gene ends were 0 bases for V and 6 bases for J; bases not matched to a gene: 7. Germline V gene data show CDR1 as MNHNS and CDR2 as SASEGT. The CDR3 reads CASSEAPGGISGELFF. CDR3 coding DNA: TGTGCCAGCAGTGAAGCGCCAGGGGGAATTTCCGGGGAGCTGTTTTTT.

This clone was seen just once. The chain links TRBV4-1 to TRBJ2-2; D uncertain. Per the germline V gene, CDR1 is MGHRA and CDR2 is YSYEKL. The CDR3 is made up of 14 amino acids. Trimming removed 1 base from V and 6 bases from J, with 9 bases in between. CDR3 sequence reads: CASSQGALAGELFF. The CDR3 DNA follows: TGCGCCAGCAGCCAAGGGGCGCTAGCCGGGGAGCTGTTTTTT.

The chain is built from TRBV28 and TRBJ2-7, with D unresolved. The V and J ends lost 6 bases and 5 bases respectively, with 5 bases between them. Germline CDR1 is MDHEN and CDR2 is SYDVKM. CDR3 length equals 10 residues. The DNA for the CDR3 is TGTGCCAGCAGCTACCACGAGCAGTACTTC. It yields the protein CASSYHEQYF.

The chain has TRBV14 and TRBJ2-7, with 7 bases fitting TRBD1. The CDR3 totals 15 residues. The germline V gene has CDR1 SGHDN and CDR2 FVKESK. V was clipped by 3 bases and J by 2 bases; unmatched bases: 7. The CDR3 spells CASSHRRDRAYEQYF. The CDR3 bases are TGTGCCAGCAGCCACCGAAGGGACAGAGCCTACGAGCAGTACTTC.

The CDR3: CASSSTSGNYEQYF. As DNA, the CDR3 is TGCGCCAGCAGCTCGACTAGCGGGAACTACGAGCAGTACTTC. The chain couples TRBV4-1 to TRBJ2-7; 11 positions agree with TRBD2. CDR3 length: 14 amino acids. V shed 5 bases, J shed 3 bases, and the junction held 3 bases outside the gene matches. Germline values: CDR1 MGHRA, CDR2 YSYEKL.

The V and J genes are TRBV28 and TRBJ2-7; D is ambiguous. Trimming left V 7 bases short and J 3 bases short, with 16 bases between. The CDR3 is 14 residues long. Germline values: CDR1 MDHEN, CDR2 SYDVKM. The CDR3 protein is CASTTQLPDYEQYF. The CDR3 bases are TGTGCCAGCACCACCCAGCTACCAGACTACGAGCAGTACTTC. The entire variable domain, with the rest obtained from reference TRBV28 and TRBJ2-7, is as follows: DVKVTQSSRYLVKRTGEKVFLECVQDMDHENMFWYRQDPGLGLRLIYFSYDVKMKEKGDIPEGYSVSREKKERFSLILESASTNQTSMYLCASTTQLPDYEQYFGPGTRLTVT.

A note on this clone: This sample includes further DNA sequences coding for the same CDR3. The CDR3 coding sequence is TGTGCCAGCAGCTTAGTCAGGGGACTCCCTGAAGCTTTCTTT. It specifies CASSLVRGLPEAFF. The chain employs TRBV7-9 and TRBJ1-1; a possible D gene is TRBD1 (6 bases). Per germline, CDR1 SEHNR and CDR2 FQNEAQ (reference sequence). Trimming removed 1 base at V and 6 bases at J, with 12 bases between. The CDR3 has 14 amino acids.

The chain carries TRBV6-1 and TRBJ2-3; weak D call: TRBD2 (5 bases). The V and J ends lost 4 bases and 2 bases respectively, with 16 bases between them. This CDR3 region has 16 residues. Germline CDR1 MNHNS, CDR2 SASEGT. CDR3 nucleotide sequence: TGTGCCAGCAGTGGATTATCACTAGGTACCACAGATACGCAGTATTTT. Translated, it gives CASSGLSLGTTDTQYF.

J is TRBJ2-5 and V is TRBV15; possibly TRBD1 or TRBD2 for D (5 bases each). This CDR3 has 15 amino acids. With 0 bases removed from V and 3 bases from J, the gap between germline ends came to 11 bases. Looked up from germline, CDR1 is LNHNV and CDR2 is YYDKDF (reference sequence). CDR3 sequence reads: CATSREGTEKETQYF. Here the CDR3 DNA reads TGTGCCACCAGCAGAGAAGGGACGGAAAAAGAGACCCAGTACTTC.

Here the CDR3 DNA reads TGCAGCCATTTGGGACATTGGGGGGAAAAACTGTTTTTT. Its protein is CSHLGHWGEKLFF. This sequence joins TRBV29-1 and TRBJ1-4; D perhaps matches TRBD1 (6 bases). From germline, CDR1 is SQVTM and CDR2 ANQGSEA. The CDR3 loop spans 13 amino acids. The V end lost 8 bases, the J end lost 8 bases, and 18 bases lay between the germline ends.

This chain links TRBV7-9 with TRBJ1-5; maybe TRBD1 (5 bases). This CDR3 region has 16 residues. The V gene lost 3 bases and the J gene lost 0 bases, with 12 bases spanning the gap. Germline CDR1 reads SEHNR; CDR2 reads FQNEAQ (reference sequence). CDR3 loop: CASSFLTGHSNQPQHF. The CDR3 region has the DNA TGTGCCAGCAGCTTTTTAACAGGTCATAGCAATCAGCCCCAGCATTTT.

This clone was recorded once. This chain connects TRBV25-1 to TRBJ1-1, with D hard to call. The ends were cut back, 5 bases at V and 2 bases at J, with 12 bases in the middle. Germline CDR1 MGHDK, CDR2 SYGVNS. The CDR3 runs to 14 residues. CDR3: CASSPPEGNTEAFF. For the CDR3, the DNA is TGTGCCAGCAGTCCCCCAGAGGGTAACACTGAAGCTTTCTTT.

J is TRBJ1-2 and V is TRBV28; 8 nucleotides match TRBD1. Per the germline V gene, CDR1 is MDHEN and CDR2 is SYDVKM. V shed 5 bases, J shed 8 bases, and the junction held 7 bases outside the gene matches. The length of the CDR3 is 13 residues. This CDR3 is CASSGQGYGGYTF. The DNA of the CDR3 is TGTGCCAGCAGTGGACAGGGTTATGGGGGCTACACCTTC.

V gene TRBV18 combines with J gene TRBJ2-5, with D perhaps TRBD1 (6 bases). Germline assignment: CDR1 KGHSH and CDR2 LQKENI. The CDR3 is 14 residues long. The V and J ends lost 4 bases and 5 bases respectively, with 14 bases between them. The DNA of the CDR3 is TGTGCCAGCTCACATACAGGGCCGGGGGAGACCCAGTACTTC. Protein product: CASSHTGPGETQYF.

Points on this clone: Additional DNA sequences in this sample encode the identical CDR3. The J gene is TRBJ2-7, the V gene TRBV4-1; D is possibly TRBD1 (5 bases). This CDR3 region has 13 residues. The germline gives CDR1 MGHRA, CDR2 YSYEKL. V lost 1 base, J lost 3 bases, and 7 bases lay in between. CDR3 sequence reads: CASSQAQGYEQYF. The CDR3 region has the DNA TGCGCCAGCAGCCAAGCCCAGGGCTACGAGCAGTACTTC.

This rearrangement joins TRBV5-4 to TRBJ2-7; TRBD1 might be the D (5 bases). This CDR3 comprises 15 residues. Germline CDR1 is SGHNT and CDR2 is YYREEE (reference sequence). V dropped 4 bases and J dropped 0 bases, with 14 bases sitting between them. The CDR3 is CASSIGDSSSYEQYF. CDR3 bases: TGTGCCAGCAGCATTGGCGACAGTAGCTCCTACGAGCAGTACTTC.